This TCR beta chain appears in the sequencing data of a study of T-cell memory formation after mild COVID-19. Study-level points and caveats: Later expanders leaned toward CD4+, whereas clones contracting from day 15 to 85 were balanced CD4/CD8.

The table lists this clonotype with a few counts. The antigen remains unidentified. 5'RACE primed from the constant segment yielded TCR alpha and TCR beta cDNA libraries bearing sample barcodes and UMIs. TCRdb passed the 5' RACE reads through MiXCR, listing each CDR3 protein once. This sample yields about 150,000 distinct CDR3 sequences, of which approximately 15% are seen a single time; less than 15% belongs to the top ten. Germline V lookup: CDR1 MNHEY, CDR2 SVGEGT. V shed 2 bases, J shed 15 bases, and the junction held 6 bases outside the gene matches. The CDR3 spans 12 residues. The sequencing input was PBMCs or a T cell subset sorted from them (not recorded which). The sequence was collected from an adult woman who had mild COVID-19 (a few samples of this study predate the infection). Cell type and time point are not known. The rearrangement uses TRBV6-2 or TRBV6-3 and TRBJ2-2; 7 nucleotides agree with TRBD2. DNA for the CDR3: TGTGCCAGCAGTTACAAGAGCGGGATGGTGTTTTTT. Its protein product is CASSYKSGMVFF.